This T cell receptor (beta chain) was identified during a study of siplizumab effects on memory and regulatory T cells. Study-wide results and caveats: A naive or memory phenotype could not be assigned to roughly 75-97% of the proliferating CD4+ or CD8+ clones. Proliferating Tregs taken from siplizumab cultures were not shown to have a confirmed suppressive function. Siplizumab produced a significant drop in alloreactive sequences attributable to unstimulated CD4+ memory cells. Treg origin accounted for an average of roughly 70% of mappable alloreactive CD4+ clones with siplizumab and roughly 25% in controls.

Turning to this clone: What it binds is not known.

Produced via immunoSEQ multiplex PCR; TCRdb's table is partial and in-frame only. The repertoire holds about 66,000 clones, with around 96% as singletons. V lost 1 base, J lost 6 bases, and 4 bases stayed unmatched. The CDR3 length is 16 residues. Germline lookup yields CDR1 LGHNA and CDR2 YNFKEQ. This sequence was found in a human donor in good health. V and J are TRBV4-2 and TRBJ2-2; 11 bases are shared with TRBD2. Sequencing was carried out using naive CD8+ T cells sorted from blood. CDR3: CASSQVSGGAAGELFF. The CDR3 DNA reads TGTGCCAGCAGCCAAGTTAGCGGGGGGGCCGCCGGGGAGCTGTTTTTT.